These 17 T cell receptor beta chains originate from one sample sequenced in a study of regulatory dendritic cells for organ transplantation. Profiling relied on immunoSEQ multiplex PCR, and the TCRdb table lists in-frame clones only, not all of them. The sample lists 30,000 to 40,000 clones; about 89% were seen once. The specimen sequenced was naive CD4+ T cells from blood. Subset here: CD45RA+ naive T cells. The source is a human donor in good health.

This chain connects TRBV18 to TRBJ2-2; 8 bases are shared with TRBD2. V lost 5 bases to trimming and J lost 4 bases; unmatched junction nucleotides: 6. The CDR3 is 15 residues long. Germline assignment: CDR1 KGHSH and CDR2 LQKENI. CDR3 DNA: TGTGCCAGCTCATCCAGCGGGAGCCCCACCGGGGAGCTGTTTTTT. Its translation: CASSSSGSPTGELFF.

This clone has only one observation. This rearrangement joins TRBV7-2 to TRBJ2-5; D is perhaps TRBD2 (6 bases). The CDR3 is 15 amino acids. Between the trimmed V and J ends, which lost 5 bases and 4 bases, there was a span of 17 bases. CDR1 SGHTA and CDR2 FQGNSA come from the germline V gene. CDR3 coding DNA: TGTGCCAGCAGCCCCCGGGGGTACGGGGGAGAGACCCAGTACTTC. This sequence encodes CASSPRGYGGETQYF.

The V and J genes are TRBV7-2 and TRBJ2-1; 12 positions agree with TRBD1. Germline V gene lookup returns CDR1 SGHTA and CDR2 FQGNSA. The V and J ends lost 6 bases and 9 bases, in that order; junction bases with no gene match: 12. This CDR3 comprises 16 residues. CDR3 coding DNA: TGTGCCAGCAGTTTGGGAGGCGGGACAGGGGGCTTTGAGCAGTTCTTC. Protein product: CASSLGGGTGGFEQFF.

The chain uses TRBV9 and TRBJ2-1; 7 nucleotides agree with TRBD2. V lost 4 bases and J lost 4; bases outside the gene matches: 11. Germline lookup yields CDR1 SGDLS and CDR2 YYNGEE. CDR3 length equals 16 residues. CDR3 coding DNA: TGTGCCAGCAGCTCACGACCGGGACTACATTACAATGAGCAGTTCTTC. This codes for CASSSRPGLHYNEQFF.

The chain is built from TRBV7-3 and TRBJ2-7; D unclear. V was trimmed by 1 base and J by 4 bases, leaving 5 bases between them. This CDR3 spans 12 amino acids. The germline V gene has CDR1 SGHTA and CDR2 FQGTGA. The CDR3 sequence is CASSLSGYEQYF. As DNA, the CDR3 is TGTGCCAGCAGCTTAAGCGGATACGAGCAGTACTTC.

This sequence joins TRBV11-2 and TRBJ1-2; D ambiguous. V was cut by 0 bases and J by 9 bases, with 11 bases left in between. Germline lookup yields CDR1 SGHAT and CDR2 FQNNGV. This CDR3 region has 13 residues. The CDR3 nucleotides are TGTGCCAGCAGCTTAGACCCAATTGGGAGCTACACCTTC. It codes for CASSLDPIGSYTF.

This chain uses TRBV11-2 with TRBJ2-3; D ambiguous. Trimming removed 1 base from V and 0 bases from J, with 5 bases in between. Germline V gene lookup returns CDR1 SGHAT and CDR2 FQNNGV. The CDR3 loop spans 14 amino acids. CDR3 nucleotides: TGTGCCAGCAGCTTAGTCAGGAGCACAGATACGCAGTATTTT. Amino acids: CASSLVRSTDTQYF.

The V gene is TRBV7-2, the J gene TRBJ2-7; TRBD2 matches 8 bases. The CDR3 runs 16 residues. Trimming took 5 bases from V and 3 from J; bases not matched to a gene: 12. The V gene's germline CDR1 is SGHTA and CDR2 FQGNSA. In DNA, the CDR3 is TGTGCCAGCAGCCCCCCCAGGCTAGCGGGTCACTACGAGCAGTACTTC. The encoded protein is CASSPPRLAGHYEQYF. Based on the CDR3 plus reference TRBV7-2 and TRBJ2-7, the full variable domain is GAGVSQSPSNKVTEKGKDVELRCDPISGHTALYWYRQSLGQGLEFLIYFQGNSAPDKSGLPSDRFSAERTGGSVSTLTIQRTQQEDSAVYLCASSPPRLAGHYEQYFGPGTRLTVT.

This chain uses TRBV5-5 with TRBJ2-3; D not certain. V lost 3 bases, J lost 2 bases, and 13 bases lay in between. This CDR3 region has 15 residues. Per the germline V gene, CDR1 is SGHKS and CDR2 is YYEKEE (reference sequence). CDR3 protein: CASSYSLGFTDTQYF. CDR3 DNA: TGTGCCAGCAGCTATTCCCTTGGGTTCACAGATACGCAGTATTTT.

The chain employs TRBV7-2 and TRBJ2-7, with D unresolved. Germline V gene sequence: CDR1 SGHTA, CDR2 FQGNSA. V lost 5 bases and J 3 bases, leaving 14 bases between the germline ends. The CDR3 contains 14 residues. For the CDR3, the DNA is TGTGCCAGCAGCCGCGACGATGGGGTCTACGAGCAGTACTTC. Translation: CASSRDDGVYEQYF.

The chain couples TRBV6-5 to TRBJ2-7; no clear D. There are 11 residues in the CDR3. Germline V gene data show CDR1 as MNHEY and CDR2 as SVGAGI. The germline V and J ends were trimmed by 6 bases and 7 bases, with 10 bases remaining between them. The CDR3 reads CASRRGREQYF. CDR3 nucleotides: TGTGCCAGCAGACGCGGCCGAGAGCAGTACTTC.

The chain uses TRBV15 and TRBJ2-5, with 7 nucleotides matching TRBD1. Trimming cost V 4 bases and J 5 bases; bases outside gene matches: 10. The CDR3 consists of 15 residues. Germline loops: CDR1 LNHNV, CDR2 YYDKDF (reference sequence). The CDR3 nucleotides are TGTGCCACCAGCACTTACAGGGGCCCCGGGGAGACCCAGTACTTC. This codes for CATSTYRGPGETQYF.

The gene calls are TRBV7-2 and TRBJ1-1; weak D call: TRBD1 (5 bases). V lost 5 bases and J 1 base, leaving 11 bases between the germline ends. The CDR3 contains 14 residues. From germline, CDR1 is SGHTA and CDR2 FQGNSA. The CDR3 bases are TGTGCCAGCAGCCAGGGACCGAGGAACACTGAAGCTTTCTTT. The encoded protein is CASSQGPRNTEAFF.

The genes are TRBV11-3 and TRBJ2-1; no clear D gene. With 0 bases removed from V and 8 bases from J, the gap between germline ends came to 8 bases. Looked up from germline, CDR1 is SGHNT and CDR2 is YENEEA. The CDR3 consists of 13 residues. The CDR3 here is CASSLEQWDEQFF. The DNA of the CDR3 is TGTGCCAGCAGCTTAGAACAGTGGGATGAGCAGTTCTTC.

This chain connects TRBV7-2 to TRBJ2-3; 8 nucleotides match TRBD2. Germline V gene lookup returns CDR1 SGHTA and CDR2 FQGNSA. The CDR3 extends over 16 amino acids. The junction had 16 bases not matched to a gene; V was cut back by 10 bases and J by 4 bases. CDR3 sequence: CATDEAWLAGADTQYF. The CDR3 region has the DNA TGTGCCACCGACGAAGCCTGGCTAGCGGGCGCAGATACGCAGTATTTT.

The sample holds one count of this clone. The CDR3 nucleotides read TGTGCCAGCAGCCCTTTCTTGTCAGGGAGGGATCGAAACTATGGCTACACCTTC. Translating it yields CASSPFLSGRDRNYGYTF. The chain links TRBV7-6 to TRBJ1-2; a possible D gene is TRBD1 (5 bases). Germline CDR1 reads SGHVS; CDR2 reads FNYEAQ. The CDR3 is 18 amino acids. Deletions cut 5 bases from V and 2 bases from J, with 24 bases between.

The chain combines TRBV12-2 with TRBJ1-1; the table's D gene call, TRBD1, was not cross checked with the DNA. TRBV12-2 is annotated as a pseudogene. The CDR3 has 15 residues. In DNA form, the CDR3 reads TGTGCAAGTCGCTTATCCGCAGGGGTAAACACTGAAGCTTTCTTT. Its translation is CASRLSAGVNTEAFF.